Below, 11 T cell receptor beta chains from the same sample are listed, as sequenced in a study of T cells expressing NK-cell markers. For each CDR3 protein, TCRdb gives one entry from its re-call of the 5' RACE reads, without DNA. The sample includes 550,000 or so distinct CDR3 sequences. Sequenced input: blood T cells: a sorted CD56 or NKG2C T cell subset, CD4+ or CD8+ T cells, or bulk PBMC T cells (not recorded which). All receptors come from a man aged 18 to 30 in good health.

The chain combines TRBV5-4 with TRBJ1-2; with no DNA, the TCRdb D assignment of TRBD1 cannot be verified. Germline assignment: CDR1 SGHNT and CDR2 YYREEE (reference sequence). The CDR3 is 17 amino acids. CDR3: CASSSAEGRGQEFGYTF.

The V gene is TRBV24-1, the J gene TRBJ2-5; TCRdb selects TRBD2, and the lack of DNA leaves this call unchecked. Germline values: CDR1 KGHDR, CDR2 SFDVKD. The CDR3 extends over 17 amino acids. CDR3 in amino acids: CATSDPTLAGYQETQYF.

The chain links TRBV25-1 to TRBJ2-1; the TRBD2 assignment by TCRdb is unverifiable without DNA. The CDR3 length is 16 residues. Looked up from germline, CDR1 is MGHDK and CDR2 is SYGVNS. CDR3 sequence reads: CASSERAGTSYNEQFF.

The chain employs TRBV29-1 and TRBJ1-1; the TCRdb call, TRBD1, lacks DNA for checking. This CDR3 has 13 amino acids. Per germline, CDR1 SQVTM and CDR2 ANQGSEA. CDR3 loop: CSVSPGQGTEAFF.

The V and J genes are TRBV24-1 and TRBJ1-1; TCRdb designates TRBD1, a call that cannot be tested without DNA. CDR3 length: 14 amino acids. The V gene's germline CDR1 is KGHDR and CDR2 SFDVKD. CDR3 residues: CATSDPRAPTEAFF.

The chain carries TRBV29-1 and TRBJ2-3; checking the TCRdb D call of TRBD1 is not possible without DNA. Germline values: CDR1 SQVTM, CDR2 ANQGSEA. This CDR3 contains 16 residues. The CDR3 region is CSAMSGPTIPTDTQYF.

CDR3 residues: CASSLASGTFANTGELFF. This chain joins TRBV5-1 and TRBJ2-2; TCRdb calls TRBD2, which cannot be checked without DNA. This CDR3 comprises 18 residues. Germline V gene lookup returns CDR1 SGHRS and CDR2 YFSETQ.

This chain joins TRBV6-1 and TRBJ1-2. This CDR3 contains 15 residues. Germline assignment: CDR1 MNHNS and CDR2 SASEGT. The CDR3 spells CASFGPEGDIYGYTF.

The chain links TRBV20-1 to TRBJ2-5; TCRdb gives TRBD1 as the D gene, but with no DNA this cannot be confirmed. The germline V gene has CDR1 DFQATT and CDR2 SNEGSKA (reference sequence). The CDR3 contains 15 residues. CDR3 sequence: CSAREDRAIQETQYF.

This CDR3 reads CASSETVSSGANVLTF. This chain links TRBV5-1 with TRBJ2-6; the D call from TCRdb, TRBD1, cannot be confirmed without DNA. Germline CDR1 SGHRS, CDR2 YFSETQ. The CDR3 is made up of 16 amino acids.

The V gene is TRBV10-3, the J gene TRBJ2-3; TCRdb indicates TRBD2, and absent DNA this call remains unverified. The CDR3 covers 14 residues. The germline V gene has CDR1 ENHRY and CDR2 SYGVKD. CDR3 amino acids: CAISPSGRTDTQYF.